Detailed here is one T cell receptor beta chain. The antigen is undetermined. TCRdb reprocessed the 5' RACE reads via MiXCR and lists one record per CDR3 protein. The sample holds around 50,000 distinct CDR3 sequences; more than 25% are singletons and the top ten take under 3.5%. V was clipped by 5 bases and J by 5 bases, with 9 bases between them. The CDR3 is 12 amino acids. General observations from the study: Whole repertoires were not studied in the larger cohort, only one V-J beta rearrangement. Tumor-infiltrating Treg TCR alpha and beta sequences overlapped most with tumor naive CD4+ T cells, then blood naive.

The sequencing sample was made of tumor-infiltrating memory CD4+ T cells sorted from the breast tumor. Specified subset: memory CD4+ T cells, CD4+CD45RO+CD25-. V usage is TRBV12-3 or TRBV12-4 and J usage is TRBJ1-2; D is unresolved. This receptor was taken from a female donor with breast cancer. The DNA for the CDR3 is TGTGCCAGCAGTGCGACGGGGTATGGCTACACCTTC. Translation gives CASSATGYGYTF.